These 30 T cell receptor beta chains share one sample of origin, sequenced in a study of beta chain features in type 1 diabetes. The whole isolated RNA underwent reverse transcription, so sequencing captured expressed TCRB transcripts. Sequencing used immunoSEQ multiplex PCR; TCRdb keeps in-frame clones, though not all of them. The sample lists around 250,000 clones, roughly 14% occurring once. The sequenced sample consisted of naive CD4+ T cells from blood. These receptors were taken from a woman in her forties in good health.

The V call is TRBV5-4, the J call TRBJ1-2; D uncertain. Germline V gene lookup returns CDR1 SGHNT and CDR2 YYREEE (reference sequence). CDR3 length: 15 residues. The V end lost 0 bases, the J end lost 5 bases, and 14 bases lay between the germline ends. As DNA, the CDR3 is TGTGCCAGCAGCTTGGTTCAACAGCAAACTTATGGCTACACCTTC. It yields the protein CASSLVQQQTYGYTF.

This chain uses TRBV19 with TRBJ1-5; D is perhaps TRBD1 (5 bases). The CDR3 contains 15 residues. In germline, CDR1 is LNHDA, CDR2 SQIVND (reference sequence). V shed 6 bases and J shed 0 bases, with 12 bases lying between them. The CDR3 DNA sequence: TGTGCCAGTAGCAATCAGGGAAATAGCAATCAGCCCCAGCATTTT. Amino acids: CASSNQGNSNQPQHF.

This clone came up a few times. V gene TRBV9 combines with J gene TRBJ2-3; 9 nucleotides line up with TRBD1. The germline V gene has CDR1 SGDLS and CDR2 YYNGEE. The CDR3 loop spans 15 amino acids. With V trimmed by 0 bases and J by 5 bases, 4 bases remained unmatched. Here the CDR3 DNA reads TGTGCCAGCAGCGTAGGGGACAGGGTTGGAGATACGCAGTATTTT. It yields the protein CASSVGDRVGDTQYF. Full variable domain (remainder filled in from reference TRBV9 and TRBJ2-3): DSGVTQTPKHLITATGQRVTLRCSPRSGDLSVYWYQQSLDQGLQFLIQYYNGEERAKGNILERFSAQQFPDLHSELNLSSLELGDSALYFCASSVGDRVGDTQYFGPGTRLTVL.

In this sample, this clone turned up a few times. The chain is built from TRBV7-2 and TRBJ1-1; D is perhaps TRBD1 (5 bases). The CDR3 is made up of 13 amino acids. Per the germline V gene, CDR1 is SGHTA and CDR2 is FQGNSA. Trimming left V 1 base short and J 8 bases short, with 11 bases between. In DNA, the CDR3 is TGTGCCAGCAGCTTAGAAGGGGCTCGCGAAGCTTTCTTT. As protein: CASSLEGAREAFF.

This clone was recorded a few times. Other DNA sequences in this sample translate to the same CDR3. V usage is TRBV19 and J usage is TRBJ1-5; 8 nucleotides align to TRBD1. CDR1 and CDR2 from the germline V gene are LNHDA and SQIVND (reference sequence). V shed 5 bases and J 2 bases; nucleotides not matched to a gene: 2. This CDR3 comprises 14 residues. CDR3 loop: CASSPGQGNQPQHF. The CDR3 region has the DNA TGTGCCAGTAGTCCGGGACAGGGCAATCAGCCCCAGCATTTT.

The chain uses TRBV18 and TRBJ2-2; 12 nucleotides match TRBD2. The CDR3 totals 18 residues. Germline CDR1 reads KGHSH; CDR2 reads LQKENI. After removal of 2 bases from V and 1 base from J, the junction contained 5 bases not matched to a gene. CDR3 sequence: CASSPRRTSGMNTGELFF. Here the CDR3 DNA reads TGTGCCAGCTCACCAAGACGGACTAGCGGGATGAACACCGGGGAGCTGTTTTTT.

This clone was observed a few times. The chain recombines TRBV9 with TRBJ1-2, with D perhaps matching TRBD1 (6 bases). Germline V gene data show CDR1 as SGDLS and CDR2 as YYNGEE. The CDR3 spans 15 residues. With 3 bases removed from V and 6 bases from J, the gap between germline ends came to 18 bases. CDR3 in amino acids: CASSAGFSGDNGYTF. The DNA for the CDR3 is TGTGCCAGCAGCGCCGGATTCTCTGGGGACAATGGCTACACCTTC.

The chain links TRBV6-5 to TRBJ2-7; unclear D gene. CDR1 is MNHEY and CDR2 is SVGAGI in the germline V gene. V was cut by 2 bases and J by 0 bases, with 5 bases left in between. This CDR3 has 13 amino acids. CDR3 nucleotides: TGTGCCAGCAGTTACGACACCTCCTACGAGCAGTACTTC. Residues: CASSYDTSYEQYF.

This clone was seen a handful of times. The V gene is TRBV29-1, the J gene TRBJ1-1; 7 nucleotides line up with TRBD1. The CDR3 has 12 amino acids. Germline values: CDR1 SQVTM, CDR2 ANQGSEA. Trimming took 6 bases from V and 3 from J; bases not matched to a gene: 4. The CDR3 DNA reads TGCAGCGTAGATGACAGGGACACTGAAGCTTTCTTT. Translated: CSVDDRDTEAFF.

For this clone: At one boundary the junction diverges from the germline segment, which might be a read error. The J gene is TRBJ2-7, the V gene TRBV6-6; D uncertain. Germline CDR1 is MNHNY and CDR2 is SVGAGI (reference sequence). CDR3 length: 11 amino acids. CDR3 sequence (DNA): TGTGCCAGCAGTTACAACTTGTTCGTCCACTTC. It is translated as CASSYNLFVHF.

This clone was counted only a few times. This chain's CDR3 is CASSPLDRGQASNQPQHF. CDR3 bases: TGTGCCAGCAGCCCGCTGGACAGGGGTCAAGCAAGCAATCAGCCCCAGCATTTT. This chain links TRBV14 with TRBJ1-5, with 9 bases that match TRBD1. V was clipped by 4 bases and J by 1 base; unmatched bases: 11. The CDR3 is 18 amino acids. Germline-derived CDR1 and CDR2 are SGHDN and FVKESK.

In this sample, this clone turned up many times. The chain carries TRBV7-9 and TRBJ2-5; D is unresolved. CDR1 is SEHNR and CDR2 is FQNEAQ in the germline V gene (reference sequence). Trimming shortened V by 7 bases and J by 1 base, and 4 bases separated the two germline ends. This CDR3 spans 11 amino acids. The CDR3 region is CASTGQETQYF. The CDR3, as DNA: TGTGCCAGCACAGGCCAAGAGACCCAGTACTTC.

In its sample, this clone was seen a few times. The chain recombines TRBV20-1 with TRBJ2-3; D is unresolved. Trimming removed 3 bases from V and 10 bases from J, with 11 bases in between. Germline-derived CDR1 and CDR2 are DFQATT and SNEGSKA (reference sequence). CDR3 length: 11 amino acids. The CDR3 DNA is TGCAGTGCTAGGGTCATACCGGCGCAGTATTTT. Amino acids: CSARVIPAQYF.

In regard to this clone: Other DNA sequences in the sample encode the same CDR3. V and J are TRBV4-3 and TRBJ1-2; no clear D. CDR3 length equals 13 residues. Germline assignment: CDR1 LGHNA and CDR2 YSLEER. V was cut by 1 base and J by 2 bases, with 5 bases left in between. CDR3 sequence reads: CASSQGQNYGYTF. Written as DNA, the CDR3 is TGCGCCAGCAGCCAAGGTCAGAACTATGGCTACACCTTC.

The rearrangement joins TRBV6-1 to TRBJ1-5; 7 bases are shared with TRBD1. Losses at the gene ends were 6 bases for V and 3 bases for J; bases not matched to a gene: 8. The CDR3 sequence is 15 residues long. Per the germline V gene, CDR1 is MNHNS and CDR2 is SASEGT. CDR3 coding DNA: TGTGCCAGCAGCACCGGGACAGCGATCAATCAGCCCCAGCATTTT. It yields the protein CASSTGTAINQPQHF.

This chain connects TRBV10-3 to TRBJ2-3; tentatively, D is TRBD1 (6 bases). The CDR3 loop spans 16 amino acids. The V end lost 2 bases, the J end lost 2 bases, and 14 bases lay between the germline ends. Looked up from germline, CDR1 is ENHRY and CDR2 is SYGVKD. The CDR3 region has the DNA TGTGCCATCAGTGAGGGGTGGGGGCAGGCCACAGATACGCAGTATTTT. This translates into CAISEGWGQATDTQYF.

The chain has TRBV4-2 and TRBJ1-1; the match to TRBD1 covers 8 bases. Germline lookup yields CDR1 LGHNA and CDR2 YNFKEQ. V lost 0 bases, J lost 7 bases, and 4 bases stayed unmatched. There are 14 residues in the CDR3. The CDR3 DNA sequence: TGTGCCAGCAGCCAAGAAAACAGGGGGGGTGAAGCTTTCTTT. Protein product: CASSQENRGGEAFF.

The chain joins TRBV19 to TRBJ2-7; 9 bases line up with TRBD1. Trimming cost V 7 bases and J 4 bases; bases outside gene matches: 11. CDR1 is LNHDA and CDR2 is SQIVND in the germline V gene (reference sequence). The CDR3 spans 15 residues. CDR3: CASTPGTGSRYEQYF. As DNA, the CDR3 is TGTGCCAGTACCCCCGGGACAGGGTCTAGATACGAGCAGTACTTC.

This chain links TRBV7-9 with TRBJ1-2, with D maybe TRBD1 (6 bases). CDR1 and CDR2 from the germline V gene are SEHNR and FQNEAQ (reference sequence). CDR3 length: 16 residues. The V and J ends lost 2 bases and 3 bases respectively, with 16 bases between them. CDR3 coding DNA: TGTGCCAGCAGCTTAACGAGGGGGGGGACGGACTATGGCTACACCTTC. Protein product: CASSLTRGGTDYGYTF.

V gene TRBV7-9 combines with J gene TRBJ2-5; TRBD2 is a possible D gene (6 bases). Germline assignment: CDR1 SEHNR and CDR2 FQNEAQ (reference sequence). The CDR3 length is 17 residues. With 5 bases removed from V and 1 base from J, the gap between germline ends came to 20 bases. The CDR3 DNA sequence: TGTGCCAGCAGCCTGGTGGGGGGTTTGGCAATCCAAGAGACCCAGTACTTC. Protein sequence: CASSLVGGLAIQETQYF.

The chain carries TRBV9 and TRBJ2-3; a weak D match, TRBD2 (5 bases). V was clipped by 0 bases and J by 1 base, with 9 bases between them. The CDR3 is 15 amino acids. Germline loops: CDR1 SGDLS, CDR2 YYNGEE. The CDR3 loop reads CASSVGVSGTDTQYF. The CDR3 bases are TGTGCCAGCAGCGTAGGTGTTAGCGGCACAGATACGCAGTATTTT.

In its sample, this clone was seen a few times. This chain connects TRBV19 to TRBJ1-1; D remains unclear. Trimming removed 3 bases from V and 8 bases from J, with 19 bases in between. This CDR3 has 15 amino acids. The germline CDR1 and CDR2 sequences are LNHDA and SQIVND (reference sequence). The DNA of the CDR3 is TGTGCCAGTAGTATTACGGTGGTAGCGAATGCAGAAGCTTTCTTT. This encodes CASSITVVANAEAFF.

This chain uses TRBV7-9 with TRBJ2-3, with a tentative D call TRBD1 (6 bases). CDR3 length: 19 residues. Germline values: CDR1 SEHNR, CDR2 FQNEAQ (reference sequence). With 5 bases removed from V and 2 bases from J, the gap between germline ends came to 26 bases. The CDR3 nucleotides are TGTGCCAGCAGCCCCCTTTCTGGGGCAAAGGGGGTTACCACAGATACGCAGTATTTT. This translates into CASSPLSGAKGVTTDTQYF.

J is TRBJ1-1 and V is TRBV5-1, with a weak D call TRBD1 (6 bases). The length of the CDR3 is 17 residues. Between the trimmed V and J ends, which lost 3 bases and 6 bases, there was a span of 24 bases. Germline CDR1 and CDR2: SGHRS and YFSETQ. The CDR3 nucleotides read TGCGCCAGCAGCTCGGGGGGCAGGGTCCGGCTAAACGCTGAAGCTTTCTTT. It translates to CASSSGGRVRLNAEAFF.

The table lists this clone with a few counts. The V and J genes are TRBV2 and TRBJ2-1; 10 nucleotides match TRBD1. Germline values: CDR1 SNHLY, CDR2 FYNNEI. The CDR3 spans 14 residues. J gave up 8 bases and V 7 bases, and 8 bases lay outside the gene matches. The CDR3 DNA is TGTGCCAGCACCCCGGGACAGGGGAGGGATGAGCAGTTCTTC. This gives the protein CASTPGQGRDEQFF.

This clone was seen a few times. The sample contains more than one DNA sequence encoding this CDR3. The CDR3 sequence is CASSYSGGNQPQHF. DNA for the CDR3: TGTGCCAGCAGTTACTCGGGGGGGAATCAGCCCCAGCATTTT. J is TRBJ1-5 and V is TRBV6-5; possibly TRBD1 for D (5 bases). Germline CDR1 and CDR2: MNHEY and SVGAGI. This CDR3 comprises 14 residues. V lost 0 bases and J lost 4, with 7 bases in between.

CDR3 protein: CANQDSFYNSPLHF. CDR3 bases: TGTGCCAACCAGGACAGCTTCTATAATTCACCCCTCCACTTT. The gene calls are TRBV2 and TRBJ1-6; tentative D call: TRBD1 (6 bases). Germline V gene lookup returns CDR1 SNHLY and CDR2 FYNNEI. Trimming shortened V by 10 bases and J by 3 bases, and 13 bases separated the two germline ends. The CDR3 sequence is 14 residues long.

This sequence joins TRBV7-8 and TRBJ1-5; D is possibly TRBD1 (5 bases). Trimming left V 2 bases short and J 0 bases short, with 11 bases between. The V gene's germline CDR1 is SGHVS and CDR2 FQNEAQ. The CDR3 spans 16 residues. The CDR3 loop reads CASSLWGGVSNQPQHF. The DNA for the CDR3 is TGTGCCAGCAGCTTATGGGGGGGGGTTAGCAATCAGCCCCAGCATTTT.

This clone has a handful of counts. The chain combines TRBV9 with TRBJ2-3; 10 positions match TRBD2. The V segment lost 0 bases and the J segment 6 bases; nucleotides outside the gene matches: 19. This CDR3 region has 20 residues. The germline CDR1 and CDR2 sequences are SGDLS and YYNGEE. The CDR3 bases are TGTGCCAGCAGCGTAGGACCAGCGGGGGGGATAGTCAGCATTGAGGATACGCAGTATTTT. It codes for CASSVGPAGGIVSIEDTQYF.

This clone was observed a handful of times. The CDR3 DNA sequence: TGTGCCAGCAGCCGGACAGATAATCAGCCCCAGCATTTT. Its protein product is CASSRTDNQPQHF. The chain links TRBV11-1 to TRBJ1-5, with a weak D call TRBD1 (6 bases). This CDR3 comprises 13 residues. V lost 5 bases and J lost 4, with 9 bases in between. Looked up from germline, CDR1 is SGHAT and CDR2 is FQDESV (reference sequence).